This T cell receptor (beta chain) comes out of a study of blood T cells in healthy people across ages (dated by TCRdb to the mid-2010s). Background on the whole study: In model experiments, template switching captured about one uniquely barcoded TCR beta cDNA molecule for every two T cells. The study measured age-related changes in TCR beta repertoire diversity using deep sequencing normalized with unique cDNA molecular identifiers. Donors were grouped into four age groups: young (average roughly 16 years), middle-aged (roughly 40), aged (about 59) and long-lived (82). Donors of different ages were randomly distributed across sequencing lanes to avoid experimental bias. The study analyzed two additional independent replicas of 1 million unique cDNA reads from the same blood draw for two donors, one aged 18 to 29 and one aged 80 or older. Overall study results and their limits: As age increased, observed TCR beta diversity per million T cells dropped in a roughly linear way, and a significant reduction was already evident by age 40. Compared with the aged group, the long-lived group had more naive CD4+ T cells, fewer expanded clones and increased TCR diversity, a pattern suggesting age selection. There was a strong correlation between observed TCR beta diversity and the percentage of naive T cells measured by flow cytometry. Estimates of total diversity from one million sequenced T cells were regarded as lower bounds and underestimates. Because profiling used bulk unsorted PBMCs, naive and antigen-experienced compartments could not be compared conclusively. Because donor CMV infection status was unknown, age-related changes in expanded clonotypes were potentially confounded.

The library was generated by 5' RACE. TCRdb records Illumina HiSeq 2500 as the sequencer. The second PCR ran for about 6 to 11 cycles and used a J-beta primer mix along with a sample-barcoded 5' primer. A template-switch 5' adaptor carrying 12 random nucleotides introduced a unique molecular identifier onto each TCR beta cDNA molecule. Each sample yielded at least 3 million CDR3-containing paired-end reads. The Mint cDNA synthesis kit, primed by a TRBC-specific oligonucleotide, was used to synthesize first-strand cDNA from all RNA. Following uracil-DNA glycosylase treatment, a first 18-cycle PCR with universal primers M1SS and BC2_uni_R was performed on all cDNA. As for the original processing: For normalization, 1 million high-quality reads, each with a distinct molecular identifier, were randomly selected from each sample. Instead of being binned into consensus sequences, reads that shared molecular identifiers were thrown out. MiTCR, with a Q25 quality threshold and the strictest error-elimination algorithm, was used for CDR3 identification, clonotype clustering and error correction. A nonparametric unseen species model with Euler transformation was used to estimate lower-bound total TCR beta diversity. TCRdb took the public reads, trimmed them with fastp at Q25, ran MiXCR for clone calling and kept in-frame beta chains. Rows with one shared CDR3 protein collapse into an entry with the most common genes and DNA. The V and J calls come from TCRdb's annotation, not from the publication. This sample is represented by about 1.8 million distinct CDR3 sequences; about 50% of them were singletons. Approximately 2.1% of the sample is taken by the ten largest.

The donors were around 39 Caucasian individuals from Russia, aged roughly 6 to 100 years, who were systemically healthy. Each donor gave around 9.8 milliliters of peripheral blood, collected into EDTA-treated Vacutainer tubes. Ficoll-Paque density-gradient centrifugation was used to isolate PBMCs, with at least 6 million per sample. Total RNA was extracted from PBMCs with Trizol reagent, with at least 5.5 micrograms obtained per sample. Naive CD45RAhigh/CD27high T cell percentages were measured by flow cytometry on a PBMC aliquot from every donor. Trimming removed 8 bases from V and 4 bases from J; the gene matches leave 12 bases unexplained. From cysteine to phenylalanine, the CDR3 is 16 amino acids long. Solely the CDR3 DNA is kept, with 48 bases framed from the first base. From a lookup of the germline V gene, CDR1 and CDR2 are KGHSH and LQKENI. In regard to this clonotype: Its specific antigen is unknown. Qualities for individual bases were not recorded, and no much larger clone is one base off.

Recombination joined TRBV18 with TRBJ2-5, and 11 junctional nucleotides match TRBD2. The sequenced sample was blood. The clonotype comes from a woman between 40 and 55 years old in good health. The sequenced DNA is TGTGCCAGCCCATTCGCCACTAGCGGGGGCAGAGAGACCCAGTACTTC. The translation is CASPFATSGGRETQYF.